Listed below are T cell receptor beta chains from one sample, sequenced in a study of spatial heterogeneity in lung cancer. Using its own MiXCR run on the 5' RACE reads, TCRdb lists one record per CDR3 protein. The sample contains tens of thousands of distinct CDR3 sequences, 5.3% of which appear only once. The source material was PBMCs, sampled at surgery. Receptors originate from a male donor with early-stage non-small cell lung cancer. CDR3s include the opening cysteine and the closing phenylalanine or tryptophan. Each record gives: CDR3 length, J gene, D gene, clone size, V gene, CDR3 protein, CDR3 DNA. A D gene is named only where the DNA matches it firmly. Size values are once, few and many counts, or a class for expanded clones, and some rows have none.

>14|TRBJ2-3|TRBD1|many|TRBV15
CATSSRQGTDTQYF
TGTGCCACCAGCAGCCGACAGGGGACAGATACGCAGTATTTT
>12|TRBJ2-3|-|many|TRBV20-1
CSAYSRDHTQYF
TGCAGTGCTTACTCCCGGGATCATACGCAGTATTTT
>14|TRBJ2-7|TRBD1|many|TRBV20-1
CSATLSGQSYEQYF
TGCAGTGCTACTCTGTCGGGACAGTCCTACGAGCAGTACTTC
>15|TRBJ1-1|TRBD1|few|TRBV4-3
CASSRRYRGGTEAFF
TGCGCCAGCAGCCGCCGTTACAGGGGTGGAACTGAAGCTTTCTTT
>14|TRBJ1-2|-|many|TRBV12-3/TRBV12-4
CASSLGGTNYGYTF
TGTGCCAGTTCCCTGGGGGGCACTAACTATGGCTACACCTTC
>15|TRBJ2-1|-|many|TRBV9
CASSVVGTTYNEQFF
TGTGCCAGCAGCGTAGTTGGGACAACCTACAATGAGCAGTTCTTC
>16|TRBJ1-6|TRBD1|many|TRBV6-4
CASSELPGQKNSPLHF
TGTGCCAGCAGTGAGCTACCGGGACAGAAGAATTCACCCCTCCACTTT
>15|TRBJ2-7|TRBD2|-|TRBV9
CASSVSPTGGNEQYF
TGTGCCAGCAGCGTAAGTCCAACGGGAGGGAACGAGCAGTACTTC
>14|TRBJ1-2|-|-|TRBV6-2/TRBV6-3
CASRQSAGPNGYTF
TGTGCCAGCAGACAAAGCGCGGGACCCAATGGCTACACCTTC
>17|TRBJ2-1|TRBD2|-|TRBV7-9
CASSLARGLAERDEQFF
TGTGCCAGCAGCTTAGCGAGGGGACTAGCGGAACGGGATGAGCAGTTCTTC
>15|TRBJ2-5|TRBD2|many|TRBV7-9
CASSNLAGGGETQYF
TGTGCCAGCAGCAACCTAGCGGGAGGGGGCGAGACCCAGTACTTC
>14|TRBJ2-2|-|-|TRBV13
CASSTLTTTGELFF
TGTGCCAGCAGCACCCTGACTACTACCGGGGAGCTGTTTTTT
>16|TRBJ2-1|TRBD2|few|TRBV7-6
CASSPFSGGGYNEQFF
TGTGCCAGCAGCCCCTTTAGCGGGGGCGGCTACAATGAGCAGTTCTTC
>14|TRBJ2-7|TRBD2|many|TRBV19
CASSKPGLSYEQYF
TGTGCCAGTAGTAAACCGGGACTATCCTACGAGCAGTACTTC
>16|TRBJ1-5|-|many|TRBV10-3
CAISTGAGKSNQPQHF
TGTGCCATCTCCACCGGGGCAGGGAAAAGCAATCAGCCCCAGCATTTT
>12|TRBJ2-2|-|many|TRBV28
CASSSDTGELFF
TGTGCCAGCAGTTCGGACACCGGGGAGCTGTTTTTT
>15|TRBJ2-7|TRBD2|many|TRBV5-6
CASSNRDYLVREQYF
TGTGCCAGCAGCAACCGGGACTACCTGGTCCGCGAGCAGTACTTC
>16|TRBJ2-7|-|many|TRBV5-1
CASSLVRDSNPYEQYF
TGCGCCAGCAGCTTGGTCCGGGACTCCAATCCCTACGAGCAGTACTTC
>15|TRBJ2-1|TRBD2|many|TRBV5-1
CASSGSGSIYNEQFF
TGCGCCAGCAGTGGGAGCGGGAGTATTTACAATGAGCAGTTCTTC
>13|TRBJ2-5|-|-|TRBV7-2
CASSLILVETQYF
TGTGCCAGCAGCTTAATCCTAGTCGAGACCCAGTACTTC
>11|TRBJ2-1|-|many|TRBV7-8
CASSLLEEQFF
TGTGCCAGCAGCTTATTAGAGGAGCAGTTCTTC
>14|TRBJ1-1|-|many|TRBV27
CASSLVGFFPEAFF
TGTGCCAGCAGTTTGGTGGGTTTCTTCCCTGAAGCTTTCTTT
>15|TRBJ2-7|-|many|TRBV20-1
CSARASRGTSYEQYF
TGCAGTGCTAGAGCGTCTAGGGGGACCTCCTACGAGCAGTACTTC
>18|TRBJ2-1|TRBD1|many|TRBV6-1
CASSEALPGQGARNEQFF
TGTGCCAGCAGTGAAGCTTTACCGGGACAGGGGGCGCGTAATGAGCAGTTCTTC
>13|TRBJ1-6|-|many|TRBV7-2
CASSLRGHSPLHF
TGTGCCAGCAGCTTACGGGGCCATTCACCCCTCCACTTT
>15|TRBJ2-3|TRBD2|many|TRBV20-1
CSASRGLAGVDTQYF
TGCAGTGCTAGCCGGGGACTAGCGGGAGTAGATACGCAGTATTTT
>13|TRBJ2-7|-|many|TRBV9
CASSPQGGPEQYF
TGTGCCAGCAGCCCTCAGGGGGGGCCCGAGCAGTACTTC
>15|TRBJ1-1|-|many|TRBV7-9
CASSFSLGGGTEAFF
TGTGCCAGCAGCTTTTCCCTGGGCGGCGGGACTGAAGCTTTCTTT
>12|TRBJ2-1|TRBD1|many|TRBV7-2
CASSPDRARQFF
TGTGCCAGCAGCCCGGACAGGGCCCGGCAGTTCTTC
>15|TRBJ1-1|TRBD1|many|TRBV9
CASSPFGQGGGEAFF
TGTGCCAGCAGCCCATTCGGACAGGGGGGAGGTGAAGCTTTCTTT
>15|TRBJ2-1|TRBD1|many|TRBV11-3
CASSPGQVWDNEQFF
TGTGCCAGCAGCCCAGGACAGGTTTGGGACAATGAGCAGTTCTTC
>15|TRBJ2-6|TRBD2|many|TRBV29-1
CSVGGRGAGANVLTF
TGCAGCGTGGGAGGACGGGGGGCTGGGGCCAACGTCCTGACTTTC
>13|TRBJ2-7|-|many|TRBV20-1
CSAPTSRSYEQYF
TGCAGTGCTCCCACTAGCCGATCCTACGAGCAGTACTTC
>16|TRBJ1-5|TRBD1|many|TRBV19
CASRNKDRDPPQPQHF
TGTGCCAGTAGAAATAAGGACAGGGATCCACCTCAGCCCCAGCATTTT
>14|TRBJ2-2|-|many|TRBV20-1
CSARRDTNTGELFF
TGCAGTGCTAGGCGGGACACCAACACCGGGGAGCTGTTTTTT
>14|TRBJ1-5|-|many|TRBV20-1
CSARGWGQRQPQHF
TGCAGTGCTAGAGGGTGGGGGCAGAGGCAGCCCCAGCATTTT
>16|TRBJ1-1|TRBD1|-|TRBV6-2/TRBV6-3
CASSRDRRPMNTEAFF
TGTGCCAGCAGTAGGGACAGGCGACCAATGAACACTGAAGCTTTCTTT
>13|TRBJ1-1|TRBD1|-|TRBV29-1
CSVEQGGRAEAFF
TGCAGCGTTGAGCAGGGGGGTAGAGCTGAAGCTTTCTTT
>16|TRBJ1-6|-|many|TRBV4-1
CASSHGRPLGNSPLHF
TGCGCCAGCAGCCATGGACGTCCGTTGGGGAATTCACCCCTCCACTTT
>15|TRBJ1-4|TRBD1|many|TRBV7-9
CASGRRTGSNEKLFF
TGTGCCAGCGGCCGTCGGACAGGATCTAATGAAAAACTGTTTTTT
>16|TRBJ2-3|TRBD2|many|TRBV7-7
CASSLRLAGSTDTQYF
TGTGCCAGCAGCCTCCGACTAGCGGGAAGCACAGATACGCAGTATTTT
>16|TRBJ1-2|-|many|TRBV6-2/TRBV6-3
CASRSYEPPGNYGYTF
TGTGCCAGCAGGTCGTATGAACCGCCCGGGAACTATGGCTACACCTTC